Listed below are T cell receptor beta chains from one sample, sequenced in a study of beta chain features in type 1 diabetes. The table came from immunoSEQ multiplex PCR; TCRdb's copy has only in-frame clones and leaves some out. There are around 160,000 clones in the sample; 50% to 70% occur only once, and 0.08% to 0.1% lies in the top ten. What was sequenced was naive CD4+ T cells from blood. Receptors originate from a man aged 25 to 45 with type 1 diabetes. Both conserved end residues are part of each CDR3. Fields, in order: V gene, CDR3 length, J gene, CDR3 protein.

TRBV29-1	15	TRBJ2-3	CSVEPLAGGTDTQYF
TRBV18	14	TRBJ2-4	CASSPQTGDNIQYF
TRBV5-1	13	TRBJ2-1	CASSDTRDNEQFF
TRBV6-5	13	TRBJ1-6	CASSYGQGAPLHF
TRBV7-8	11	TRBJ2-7	CASSPTYEQYF
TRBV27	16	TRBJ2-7	CASSPQGFPLFYEQYF
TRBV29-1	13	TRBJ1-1	CSGTYRVDTEAFF
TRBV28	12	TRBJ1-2	CASSFDGYGYTF
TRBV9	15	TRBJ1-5	CASSDDRGAGQPQHF
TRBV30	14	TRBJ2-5	CAWSYGGAAETQYF
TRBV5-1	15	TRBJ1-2	CASSGGQPTGYGYTF
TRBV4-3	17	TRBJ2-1	CASSQGVHGQGTDEQFF
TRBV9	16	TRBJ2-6	CASSALIRSGANVLTF
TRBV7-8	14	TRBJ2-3	CASGLTGLADTQYF
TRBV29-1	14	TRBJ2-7	CSGVDRVRSYEQYF
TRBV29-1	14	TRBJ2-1	CSVDTGLARNEQFF